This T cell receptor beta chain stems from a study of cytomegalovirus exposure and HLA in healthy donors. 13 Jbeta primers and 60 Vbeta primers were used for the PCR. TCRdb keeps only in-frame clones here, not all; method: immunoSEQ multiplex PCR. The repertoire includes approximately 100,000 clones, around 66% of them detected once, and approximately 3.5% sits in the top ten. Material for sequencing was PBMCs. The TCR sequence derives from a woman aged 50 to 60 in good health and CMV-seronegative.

DNA of the CDR3: TGTGCCAGCAGTCTCCTTGACTGGAGAGAGCAGTTCTTC. Its translation: CASSLLDWREQFF. The chain couples TRBV6-5 to TRBJ2-1; D remains unclear. This CDR3 region has 13 residues. Germline CDR1 and CDR2: MNHEY and SVGAGI. Trimming removed 5 bases at V and 10 bases at J, with 15 bases between.